The 14 T cell receptor beta chains below all came from one sample that was sequenced in a study of regulatory T cells in long-lasting Graves disease. The sample's time point: newly diagnosed GD, antithyroid drugs for less than 3 months. The TCR library was made from RNA extracted from PBMCs. According to the study, TCR beta libraries were built with iRepertoire HTBI primers and CDR3-region Arm-PCR. TCRdb re-called the multiplex PCR reads with MiXCR, one entry per CDR3 protein. Among approximately 300,000 distinct CDR3 sequences listed, more than 15% were seen once. The sequenced sample was peripheral blood mononuclear cells (PBMCs), obtained at new diagnosis, from a patient treated with antithyroid drugs. The source is a female donor with Graves disease.

The chain carries TRBV25-1 and TRBJ2-7; D is perhaps TRBD2 (5 bases). V lost 4 bases to trimming and J lost 5 bases, with 12 bases between them. This CDR3 spans 13 amino acids. Germline V lookup: CDR1 MGHDK, CDR2 SYGVNS. CDR3 loop: CASSANYGNEQYF. The CDR3 nucleotides are TGTGCCAGCAGTGCCAATTACGGGAACGAGCAGTACTTC.

At least ten counts were recorded for this clonotype. The chain uses TRBV28 and TRBJ2-4; D possibly corresponds to TRBD1 (5 bases). The ends were cut back, 2 bases at V and 8 bases at J, with 10 bases in the middle. The germline V gene has CDR1 MDHEN and CDR2 SYDVKM. The CDR3 consists of 13 residues. The CDR3 sequence: CASSLIQADIQYF. DNA of the CDR3: TGTGCCAGCAGTTTAATACAGGCTGACATTCAGTACTTC.

This clonotype has a count of ten or more. This chain connects TRBV27 to TRBJ2-1; TRBD2 matches 9 bases. The ends lost 5 bases at V and 8 bases at J; junction bases unmatched: 13. The CDR3 sequence is 16 residues long. The germline V gene has CDR1 MNHEY and CDR2 SMNVEV (reference sequence). For the CDR3, the DNA is TGTGCCAGCAGTCTCGTTCGGGCGGGAGGGGTGGATGAGCAGTTCTTC. As protein: CASSLVRAGGVDEQFF.

This clonotype was counted many times. V gene TRBV30 combines with J gene TRBJ1-6, with D perhaps matching TRBD1 (5 bases). V lost 2 bases and J lost 8, with 10 bases in between. The CDR3 is 13 amino acids. CDR1 is GTSNPN, CDR2 SVGIG, per germline (reference sequence). The CDR3 bases are TGTGCCTGGAGTCGGGACCAAGATTCACCCCTCCACTTT. Its translation is CAWSRDQDSPLHF. The variable domain in full, completed from reference TRBV30 and TRBJ1-6, reads SQTIHQWPATLVQPVGSPLSLECTVEGTSNPNLYWYRQAAGRGLQLLFYSVGIGQISSEVPQNLSASRPQDRQFILSSKKLLLSDSGFYLCAWSRDQDSPLHFGNGTRLTVT.

This clonotype appeared a few times. The V call is TRBV11-2, the J call TRBJ2-7; 9 bases align to TRBD2. After removal of 5 bases from V and 5 bases from J, the junction contained 10 bases not matched to a gene. This CDR3 region has 15 residues. Germline V lookup: CDR1 SGHAT, CDR2 FQNNGV. CDR3 in amino acids: CASSPGIAGVDEQYF. CDR3 coding DNA: TGTGCCAGCAGCCCAGGCATAGCGGGAGTGGACGAGCAGTACTTC.

This clonotype was observed many times. The V and J genes are TRBV11-3 and TRBJ1-4, with a possible D match to TRBD1 (6 bases). Germline values: CDR1 SGHNT, CDR2 YENEEA. Trimming removed 5 bases from V and 8 bases from J, with 18 bases in between. The CDR3 consists of 15 residues. As DNA, the CDR3 is TGTGCCAGCAGCCCTAGTATACCGGGGGGCGAAAAACTGTTTTTT. It yields the protein CASSPSIPGGEKLFF.

This clonotype has just one count. This probably arose from a read error, given a far larger clone one base away. The chain links TRBV11-2 to TRBJ2-3; tentatively, D is TRBD2 (7 bases). The germline CDR1 and CDR2 sequences are SGHAT and FQNNGV. There are 18 residues in the CDR3. V gave up 6 bases and J gave up 7 bases, with 29 bases separating them. The CDR3 DNA reads as TGTGCCAGCAGTGATGACCTGACTAGCCTCGTCGGGACAAATACGCAGTATTTT. It yields the protein CASSDDLTSLVGTNTQYF. The whole variable domain, filled in from reference TRBV11-2 and TRBJ2-3, reads EAGVAQSPRYKIIEKRQSVAFWCNPISGHATLYWYQQILGQGPKLLIQFQNNGVVDDSQLPKDRFSAERLKGVDSTLKIQPAKLEDSAVYLCASSDDLTSLVGTNTQYFGPGTRLTVL.

This clonotype was found many times. This chain uses TRBV5-1 with TRBJ2-7; D remains ambiguous. The V end was cut by 3 bases, the J end by 2 bases, with 6 bases between. CDR1 is SGHRS and CDR2 is YFSETQ in the germline V gene. There are 12 residues in the CDR3. CDR3 region: CASSSRTYEQYF. The CDR3 DNA reads TGCGCCAGCAGCTCCCGAACCTACGAGCAGTACTTC.

This clonotype has more than one count but fewer than ten. At one boundary the junction diverges from the germline segment, which might be a read error. The V call is TRBV5-5, the J call TRBJ1-4; D is undetermined. The CDR3 loop spans 14 amino acids. The germline CDR1 and CDR2 sequences are SGHKS and YYEKEE (reference sequence). For the CDR3, the DNA is TGCGCCAGCAGCTTGGAGGCAACGCATGAAAAACTGTTTTTT. It yields the protein CASSLEATHEKLFF.

This clonotype showed up many times. V usage is TRBV30 and J usage is TRBJ1-4; D may be TRBD1 (6 bases). Germline CDR1 reads GTSNPN; CDR2 reads SVGIG (reference sequence). The length of the CDR3 is 13 residues. V was pared by 1 base and J by 14 bases, with 17 bases between. CDR3 amino acids: CAWSADDPGHLFF. The CDR3 DNA reads TGTGCCTGGAGTGCCGATGATCCGGGACACCTGTTTTTT.

This clonotype was picked up many times. The chain employs TRBV6-4 and TRBJ2-2; a possible D gene is TRBD1 (6 bases). Trimming shortened V by 6 bases and J by 3 bases, and 14 bases separated the two germline ends. CDR3 length equals 15 residues. Germline V gene data show CDR1 as MRHNA and CDR2 as SNTAGT. CDR3 amino acids: CASSKAPGDTGELFF. CDR3 nucleotides: TGTGCCAGCAGCAAGGCCCCAGGGGACACCGGGGAGCTGTTTTTT.

With respect to this clonotype: This may come from a read error, since a much larger clone is one base off. Because the CDR3 is missing its conserved closing phenylalanine or tryptophan, this is likely a read error. The V and J genes are TRBV9 and TRBJ1-2; D uncertain. The CDR3 runs to 13 residues. The germline V gene has CDR1 SGDLS and CDR2 YYNGEE. Trimming stripped 3 bases from V and 1 base from J, with 7 bases between. The DNA of the CDR3 is TGTGCCAGCAGCGCGGATCGTAACTATGGCTACACCGTC. This encodes CASSADRNYGYTV.

This clonotype was observed a handful of times. The J gene is TRBJ2-2, the V gene TRBV9; 9 bases line up with TRBD2. The ends lost 5 bases at V and 7 bases at J; junction bases unmatched: 9. Per the germline V gene, CDR1 is SGDLS and CDR2 is YYNGEE. This CDR3 is 15 amino acids long. CDR3 DNA: TGTGCCAGCAGTGCAAGCGGGAGGAGTGGCGGGGAGCTGTTTTTT. Its protein product is CASSASGRSGGELFF.

This clonotype was seen repeatedly, ten times or more. V is TRBV9 and J is TRBJ1-1; 8 bases align to TRBD1. Germline V gene sequence: CDR1 SGDLS, CDR2 YYNGEE. V shed 4 bases, J shed 1 base, and the junction held 6 bases outside the gene matches. CDR3 length: 15 residues. Written as DNA, the CDR3 is TGTGCCAGCAGCCCCGGACAGGGTCGGAACACTGAAGCTTTCTTT. It codes for CASSPGQGRNTEAFF.